A selection of T cell receptor beta chains follows, all from one sample in a study of shared clonotypes between healthy human individuals. Method: immunoSEQ multiplex PCR; TCRdb's copy keeps in-frame clones and lacks some. The profile covers around 560,000 clones, with about 95% appearing a single time and about 0.11% taken by the ten largest. The sequenced sample consisted of naive CD8+ T cells sorted from blood. These receptors were obtained from a woman aged 30 to 39 in good health. Both conserved end residues are part of each CDR3. The D gene is left open where the match is weak. Expanded clones are given a class, and other clones once, few, many or no size at all.

>-|TRBV13|-|TRBJ2-7
CASSQGLTYEQYF
TGTGCCAGCAGCCAGGGACTTACATACGAGCAGTACTTC
>-|TRBV27|-|TRBJ2-1
CASSFGVYNEQFF
TGTGCCAGCAGTTTTGGTGTTTACAATGAGCAGTTCTTC
>-|TRBV9|-|TRBJ2-2
CASSVKGDMFTLSNTGELFF
TGTGCCAGCAGCGTAAAGGGGGACATGTTTACCCTCTCGAACACCGGGGAGCTGTTTTTT
>-|TRBV19|TRBD1|TRBJ1-5
CASSKSPHRGNQPQHF
TGTGCCAGTAGCAAATCCCCCCACAGGGGAAATCAGCCCCAGCATTTT
>once|TRBV4-1|-|TRBJ2-2
CASSQGLANTGELFF
TGCGCCAGCAGCCAAGGGCTAGCGAACACCGGGGAGCTGTTTTTT
>-|TRBV19|-|TRBJ2-3
CASSIEGNQDTQYF
TGTGCCAGTAGTATAGAGGGCAATCAAGATACGCAGTATTTT
>-|TRBV4-1|-|TRBJ2-7
CASSQAPTRGSREQYF
TGCGCCAGCAGCCAAGCCCCGACTAGAGGCTCACGGGAGCAGTACTTC
>-|TRBV25-1|-|TRBJ2-1
CASSDFHEQFF
TGTGCCAGCAGTGATTTCCATGAGCAGTTCTTC
>-|TRBV25-1|TRBD1|TRBJ2-5
CASGSGGRGTQYF
TGTGCCAGCGGCTCAGGGGGCCGGGGAACCCAGTACTTC
>-|TRBV19|-|TRBJ1-2
CASSIGTVGYTF
TGTGCCAGTAGTATAGGGACAGTTGGCTACACCTTC
>-|TRBV9|-|TRBJ1-2
CASSDGGTNYGYTF
TGTGCCAGCAGCGATGGGGGGACTAACTATGGCTACACCTTC
>-|TRBV28|-|TRBJ2-2
CASSSPLETNTGELFF
TGTGCCAGCAGTTCCCCACTGGAGACGAACACCGGGGAGCTGTTTTTT
>-|TRBV4-1|TRBD2|TRBJ2-7
CASSQETSGHYEQYF
TGCGCCAGCAGCCAAGAAACTAGCGGCCATTACGAGCAGTACTTC
>-|TRBV28|-|TRBJ2-7
CASSLSSLDYEQYF
TGTGCCAGCAGTTTATCCTCACTTGACTACGAGCAGTACTTC
>-|TRBV28|TRBD1|TRBJ2-7
CATRGTAYAHEQYF
TGTGCCACCCGAGGGACAGCTTACGCTCACGAGCAGTACTTC